The entry below gives a single T cell receptor (beta chain) sequence along with its context. What it binds is unknown. Samples had at least 7 million PBMCs isolated from them. Germline V gene lookup returns CDR1 ENHRY and CDR2 SYGVKD. V dropped 6 bases and J dropped 4; count of bases not matched to a gene: 11. The CDR3 consists of 15 residues. These data come from a study of blood T cells in healthy people across ages. For the second PCR, which ran for roughly 7 to 11 cycles, a sample-barcoded 5' primer and a J-beta primer mix were used. Each cDNA molecule was tagged by a template-switch adaptor with 12 random nucleotides. From the 5' RACE reads, TCRdb called clonotypes with MiXCR, one entry per CDR3 protein. Seen here are some 760,000 distinct CDR3 sequences, roughly 25% observed once, and the top ten hold roughly 9%. General study points: With age, beta diversity per million T cells declined roughly linearly, significantly by 30 to 40. Observed TCR beta diversity showed a strong correlation with the percentage of naive T cells as measured by flow cytometry.

The sample was also reused in another study, on T cells of mothers and their children.

The source material was blood. The chain is built from TRBV10-3 and TRBJ2-7, with TRBD2 identical over 8 bases. The clonotype originates from a boy between 5 and 17 years old in good health. The CDR3 reads CAIRTSPGLGYEQYF. In DNA form, the CDR3 reads TGTGCCATCAGGACATCACCGGGACTAGGTTACGAGCAGTACTTC.